This is a list of T cell receptor beta chains from one sample in a study of radiation and T cells in renal cell carcinoma. Assay: immunoSEQ multiplex PCR; the TCRdb copy retains only in-frame clones and omits some. The sample includes 100,000 to 150,000 clones, more than 75% of them seen just once. The source material was blood, sampled from a patient whose treatment included radiotherapy and nephrectomy. The receptors originated from a woman aged 70-85 years with renal cell carcinoma. Both conserved end residues are part of each CDR3. Each record gives: D gene, clone size, J gene, V gene, CDR3 protein, CDR3 DNA. A D gene is named only where the DNA matches it firmly. The size entry is marked missing in some rows and otherwise reads once, few, many or a size class.

. | . | TRBJ2-5 | TRBV29-1 | CSVLIDAYQETQYF | TGCAGCGTTCTGATAGACGCGTACCAAGAGACCCAGTACTTC
. | . | TRBJ2-1 | TRBV7-2 | CASSPGGTLHNEQFF | TGTGCCAGCAGCCCAGGTGGGACACTCCACAATGAGCAGTTCTTC
. | . | TRBJ2-7 | TRBV29-1 | CSVDAGYEQYF | TGCAGCGTTGATGCGGGCTACGAGCAGTACTTC
. | . | TRBJ1-5 | TRBV6-5 | CASKMDSNQPQHF | TGTGCCAGCAAAATGGACAGCAATCAGCCCCAGCATTTT
TRBD1 | . | TRBJ2-1 | TRBV18 | CASSPSTGGQSEQFF | TGTGCCAGCTCACCTTCGACAGGGGGCCAGAGCGAGCAGTTCTTC
. | . | TRBJ2-1 | TRBV7-2 | CASSLAAYRNEQFF | TGTGCCAGCAGCTTAGCTGCCTATAGGAATGAGCAGTTCTTC
. | . | TRBJ1-1 | TRBV7-2 | CASSLNFLNTEAFF | TGTGCCAGCAGCCTTAATTTCCTGAACACTGAAGCTTTCTTT
. | . | TRBJ2-7 | TRBV19 | CASKRGASFGGSYEQYF | TGTGCCAGTAAGAGGGGGGCGAGTTTTGGAGGCTCCTACGAGCAGTACTTC
TRBD2 | once | TRBJ2-7 | TRBV9 | CASSKLAGDSYEQYF | TGTGCCAGCAGCAAACTAGCGGGGGACTCCTACGAGCAGTACTTC
. | . | TRBJ2-3 | TRBV30 | CAWSVLARGDTQYF | TGTGCCTGGAGTGTACTAGCAAGGGGAGATACGCAGTATTTT
TRBD1 | . | TRBJ1-1 | TRBV10-3 | CASRDSLNTEAFF | TGTGCCTCCCGGGACAGCCTGAACACTGAAGCTTTCTTT
TRBD1 | once | TRBJ1-2 | TRBV6-6 | CASRTGANYGYTF | TGTGCCAGCCGAACAGGGGCAAACTATGGCTACACCTTC
. | . | TRBJ2-3 | TRBV15 | CATSRDQRTDTQYF | TGTGCCACCAGCAGAGACCAACGCACAGATACGCAGTATTTT
. | . | TRBJ2-7 | TRBV21-1 | CASSFRQGANYEQYF | TGTGCCAGCAGCTTCCGACAGGGGGCGAACTACGAGCAGTACTTC
. | . | TRBJ2-1 | TRBV5-1 | CASSSTGINNEQFF | TGCGCCAGCAGCTCCACGGGAATTAACAATGAGCAGTTCTTC